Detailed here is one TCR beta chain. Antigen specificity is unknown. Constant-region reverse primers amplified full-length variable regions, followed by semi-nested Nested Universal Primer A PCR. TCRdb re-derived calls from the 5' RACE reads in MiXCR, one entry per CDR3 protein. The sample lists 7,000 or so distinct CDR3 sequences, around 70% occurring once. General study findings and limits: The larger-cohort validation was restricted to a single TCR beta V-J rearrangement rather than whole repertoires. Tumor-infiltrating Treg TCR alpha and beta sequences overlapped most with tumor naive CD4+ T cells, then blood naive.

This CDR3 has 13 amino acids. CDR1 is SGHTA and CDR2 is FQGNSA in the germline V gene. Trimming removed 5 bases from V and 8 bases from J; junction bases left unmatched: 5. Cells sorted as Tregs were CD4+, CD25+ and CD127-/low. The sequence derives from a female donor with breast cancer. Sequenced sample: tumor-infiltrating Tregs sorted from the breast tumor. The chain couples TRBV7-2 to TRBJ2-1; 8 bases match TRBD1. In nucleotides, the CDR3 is TGTGCCAGCAGCATCGACAGGGGCGATGAGCAGTTCTTC. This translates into CASSIDRGDEQFF.